Listed below are T cell receptor beta chains from one sample, sequenced in a study of vaccination effects on CD4 cells after COVID-19. For these receptors, no antigen is known. Profiling relied on immunoSEQ multiplex PCR, and the TCRdb table lists in-frame clones only, not all of them. Here the sample spans 65,000 to 90,000 clones, roughly 79% being singletons. This sample comprised CD4+ T cells from PBMCs cultured with SARS-CoV-2 spike peptides, obtained before COVID-19 vaccination. The receptor source for this set is a human donor who received a COVID-19 vaccine. Each CDR3 is given without its conserved first and last residue. The order of the fields is J gene, clone size, V gene, CDR3 protein. A clone size is listed for some rows: how often the clone was seen (once, few, many), or a class if it is expanded.

>TRBJ2-4|.|TRBV6-2/TRBV6-3
ASSYSGTGVQNIQY
>TRBJ1-1|.|TRBV2
ASSVVSENTEAF
>TRBJ2-1|.|TRBV18
ASSPVRRGGYNEQF
>TRBJ1-2|.|TRBV2
ASSASRGTNGYT
>TRBJ1-4|.|TRBV19
ASSKDRGNEKLF
>TRBJ1-1|few|TRBV19
ASSRTVITEAF
>TRBJ1-1|.|TRBV5-5
ASSLVGTGVVNTEAF
>TRBJ2-6|.|TRBV7-9
ASSEAGGISGANVLT
>TRBJ2-3|.|TRBV5-5
ASSLPLLREDTQY
>TRBJ2-2|.|TRBV29-1
SVEGHGHGELF
>TRBJ1-1|.|TRBV12-3/TRBV12-4
ASRQGLGTEAF
>TRBJ2-3|.|TRBV3-1/TRBV3-2
ASSDLAGGKTDTQY
>TRBJ1-3|.|TRBV6-5
ASRLIGGNTIY
>TRBJ1-5|.|TRBV30
AWSGHPEGNQPQH
>TRBJ2-5|.|TRBV18
ASSPPVLETQY
>TRBJ2-3|.|TRBV24-1
ATQLASSTDTQY
>TRBJ2-5|.|TRBV4-1
ASSQEQGTAQETQY
>TRBJ2-6|.|TRBV5-6
ASSLELAGSARGANVLT
>TRBJ2-5|.|TRBV7-3
ASSSRGGGLPPETQY
>TRBJ1-2|.|TRBV5-1
ASSGVGQGAYGYT
>TRBJ1-2|few|TRBV19
ASRGQGSKGYT
>TRBJ2-3|.|TRBV5-1
ASSLGLGGNRGNTDTQY